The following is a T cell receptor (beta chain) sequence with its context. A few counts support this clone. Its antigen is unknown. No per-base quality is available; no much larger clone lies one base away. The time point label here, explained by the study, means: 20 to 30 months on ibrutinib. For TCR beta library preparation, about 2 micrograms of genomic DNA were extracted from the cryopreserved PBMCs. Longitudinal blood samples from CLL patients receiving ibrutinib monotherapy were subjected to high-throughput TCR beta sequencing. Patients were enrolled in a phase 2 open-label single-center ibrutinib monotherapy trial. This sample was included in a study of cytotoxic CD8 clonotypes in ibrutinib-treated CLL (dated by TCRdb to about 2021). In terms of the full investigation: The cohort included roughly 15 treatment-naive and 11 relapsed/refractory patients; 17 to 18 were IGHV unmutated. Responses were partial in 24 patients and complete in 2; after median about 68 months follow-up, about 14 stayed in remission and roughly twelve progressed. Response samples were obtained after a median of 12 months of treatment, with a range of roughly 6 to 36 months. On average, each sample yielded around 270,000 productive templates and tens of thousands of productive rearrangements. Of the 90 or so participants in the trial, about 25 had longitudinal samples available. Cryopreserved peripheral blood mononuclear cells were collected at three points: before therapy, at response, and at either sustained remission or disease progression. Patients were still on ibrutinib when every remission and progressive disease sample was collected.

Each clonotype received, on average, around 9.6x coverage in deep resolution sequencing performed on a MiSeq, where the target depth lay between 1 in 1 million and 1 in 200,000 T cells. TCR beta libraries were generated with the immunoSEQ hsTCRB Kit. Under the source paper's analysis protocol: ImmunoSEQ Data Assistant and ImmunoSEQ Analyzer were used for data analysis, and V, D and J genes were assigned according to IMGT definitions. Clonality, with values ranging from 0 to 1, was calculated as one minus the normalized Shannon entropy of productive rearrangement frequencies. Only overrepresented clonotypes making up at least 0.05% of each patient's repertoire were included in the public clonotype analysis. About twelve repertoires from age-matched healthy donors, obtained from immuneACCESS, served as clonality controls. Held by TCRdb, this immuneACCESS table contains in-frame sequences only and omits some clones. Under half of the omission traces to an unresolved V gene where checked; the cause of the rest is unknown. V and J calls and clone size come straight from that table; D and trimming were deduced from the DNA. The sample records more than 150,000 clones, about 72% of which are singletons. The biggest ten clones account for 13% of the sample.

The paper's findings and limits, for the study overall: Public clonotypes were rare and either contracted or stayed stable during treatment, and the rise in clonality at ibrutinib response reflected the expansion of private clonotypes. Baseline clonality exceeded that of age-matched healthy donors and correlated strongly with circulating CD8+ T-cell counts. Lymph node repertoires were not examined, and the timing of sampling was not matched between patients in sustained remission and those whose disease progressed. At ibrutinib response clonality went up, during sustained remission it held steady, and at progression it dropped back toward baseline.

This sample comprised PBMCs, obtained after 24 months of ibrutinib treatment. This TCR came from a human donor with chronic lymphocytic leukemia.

The CDR3 amino acid sequence is: CAWNRGPTGELFF. The nucleotides read TGTGCCTGGAACAGGGGGCCCACCGGGGAGCTGTTTTTT. This chain joins TRBV30 to TRBJ2-2, with 9 bases aligning to TRBD1. Including the terminal cysteine and phenylalanine, the CDR3 comprises 13 residues. Left in the record is the CDR3 DNA by itself, 39 bases read in frame from the first base. The V end gives up 4 bases and the J end 4 bases, leaving 1 base in the junction not matched to a gene. Looking up the germline V gene (reference sequence) yields CDR1 GTSNPN and CDR2 SVGIG.